These 6 T cell receptor beta chains came from one sample sequenced in a study of T cell repertoires in cytomegalovirus infection. TCRdb re-called the reads with MiXCR, one entry per CDR3 protein. In the table there are about 150,000 distinct CDR3 sequences, about a quarter of which are singletons. The sample taken for sequencing was PBMCs. The receptors were sampled from a human donor in good health (CMV status not recorded). Some clones in this sample may be carry-over from other donors' samples.

This clonotype was observed a few times. The DNA of the CDR3 is TGTGCCAGCAGTCCCTGGACAGGAGTAGGGTCACCCCTCCACTTT. Amino acid sequence: CASSPWTGVGSPLHF. The chain recombines TRBV28 with TRBJ1-6; 7 positions match TRBD1. The CDR3 is 15 amino acids. Germline trimming cut 5 bases from V and 10 bases from J; bases unmatched to any gene: 11. CDR1 and CDR2 (germline): MDHEN, SYDVKM.

The V gene is TRBV15, the J gene TRBJ1-2; 9 bases align to TRBD1. The CDR3 runs 15 residues. From germline, CDR1 is LNHNV and CDR2 YYDKDF (reference sequence). With V trimmed by 1 base and J by 8 bases, 8 bases remained unmatched. The CDR3 DNA follows: TGTGCCACCAGCAGAGCAGAAAGGGACAGGGACGGCTACACCTTC. As protein: CATSRAERDRDGYTF.

V gene TRBV20-1 combines with J gene TRBJ2-3; 7 bases are a match to TRBD1. After removal of 6 bases from V and 1 base from J, the junction contained 10 bases not matched to a gene. The V gene's germline CDR1 is DFQATT and CDR2 SNEGSKA (reference sequence). This CDR3 contains 15 residues. The CDR3 nucleotides read TGCAGTGCAACAGACAGGGCCAGGGGCACAGATACGCAGTATTTT. Residues: CSATDRARGTDTQYF.

The chain's CDR3 is CASSVGVMDQPQHF. The CDR3, as DNA: TGTGCCAGCAGCGTCGGGGTCATGGATCAGCCCCAGCATTTT. The chain uses TRBV9 and TRBJ1-5; D gene unclear. The CDR3 spans 14 residues. Germline CDR1 SGDLS, CDR2 YYNGEE. V was pared by 2 bases and J by 5 bases, with 11 bases between.

This sequence joins TRBV2 and TRBJ1-2; D uncertain. Germline V lookup: CDR1 SNHLY, CDR2 FYNNEI. There are 15 residues in the CDR3. The V end was cut by 6 bases, the J end by 4 bases, with 18 bases between. The CDR3 DNA reads TGTGCCAGCAGCAGGCCTGAGGCAGCTCCCTATGGCTACACCTTC. The encoded protein is CASSRPEAAPYGYTF. The variable domain in full, completed from reference TRBV2 and TRBJ1-2, reads EPEVTQTPSHQVTQMGQEVILRCVPISNHLYFYWYRQILGQKVEFLVSFYNNEISEKSEIFDDQFSVERPDGSNFTLKIRSTKLEDSAMYFCASSRPEAAPYGYTFGSGTRLTVV.

The chain uses TRBV28 and TRBJ2-7, with D hard to call. From germline, CDR1 is MDHEN and CDR2 SYDVKM. Trimming pared 2 bases from V and 2 bases from J, leaving 10 bases between. The CDR3 loop spans 14 amino acids. CDR3 sequence: CASSLAGPTYEQYF. DNA of the CDR3: TGTGCCAGCAGTTTAGCAGGCCCTACCTACGAGCAGTACTTC.